Included here is one T cell receptor (beta chain) sequence, with context. The germline V gene has CDR1 SEHNR and CDR2 FQNEAQ (reference sequence). Trimming left V 4 bases short and J 4 bases short, with 13 bases between. The CDR3 consists of 14 residues. The data belong to a study of T-cell memory formation after mild COVID-19. TCRdb used MiXCR to reprocess the 5' RACE reads, holding one entry per CDR3 protein. The sample yields 300,000 to 350,000 distinct CDR3 sequences, around 15% seen once. Specimen: PBMCs or a T cell subset sorted from them (not recorded which). This chain joins TRBV7-9 and TRBJ1-1, with D maybe TRBD1 (6 bases). The source is a man aged 18-30 years who had mild COVID-19 (a few samples of this study predate the infection). Cell type and time point are not known. The CDR3 DNA follows: TGTGCCAGCAGCTCCACTGGGGGCGGCACTGAAGCTTTCTTT. Amino acid sequence: CASSSTGGGTEAFF.